This T cell receptor beta chain was identified during a study of cytomegalovirus exposure and HLA in healthy donors. Study context: Counted in an early data release were about 80 million unique TCRs from HLA-typed donors. General study results and limits: A few CMV-associated chains proved CMV antigen-specific in vitro. Researchers reported in a later analysis that a missense DCLRE1C variant was tied to TCR beta V- and J-gene trimming. An assumption of roughly uniform sequencing depth across donors underlay the presence/absence analyses.

Germline lookup yields CDR1 SGHNT and CDR2 YYREEE (reference sequence). The length of the CDR3 is 15 residues. The junction had 10 bases not matched to a gene; V was cut back by 4 bases and J by 3 bases. Details on this clone: The antigen is not known.

This PCR relied on a set of 60 Vbeta primers and 13 Jbeta primers. Some clones are missing from TCRdb's copy, which holds only in-frame ones; the method was immunoSEQ multiplex PCR. The profile shows roughly 100,000 clones, less than 80% of them singletons. The receptor was derived from a woman between 40 and 55 years old in good health and CMV-seronegative. Source material: PBMCs. The genes are TRBV5-4 and TRBJ2-7; TRBD1 agrees at 7 bases. For the CDR3, the DNA is TGTGCCAGCAGCCTCGGACAGGCCGGAAACTACGAGCAGTACTTC. Its protein is CASSLGQAGNYEQYF.